The rows below give T cell receptor beta chains drawn from one sample of a study of T cells in Graves' hyperthyroidism and ophthalmopathy. TCRdb re-analysed the multiplex PCR reads in MiXCR, keeping a single row per CDR3 protein. The sample includes a few hundred thousand distinct CDR3 sequences, less than 20% of them seen just once. The sequencing input was blood. The receptors come from a woman aged 25 to 45 with Graves' hyperthyroidism. CDR3s include the opening cysteine and the closing phenylalanine or tryptophan. D genes are given only for firm matches. Clone size, where shown, is once, few, many, or a class for clones that have expanded.

j_gene | v_gene | d_gene | abundance | len | CDR3nt | CDR3aa
TRBJ2-7 | TRBV6-1 | - | many | 12 | TGTGCCAGCAGACCCCTGGCTGGCGAGCAGTACTTC | CASRPLAGEQYF
TRBJ2-1 | TRBV6-1 | - | - | 11 | TGTGCCATCCGTAAGGGGAATGAGCAGTTCTTC | CAIRKGNEQFF
TRBJ2-7 | TRBV6-2/TRBV6-3 | - | many | 14 | TGTGCCAGCAGTTACGCGGCTAGTACCTACGAGCAGTACTTC | CASSYAASTYEQYF
TRBJ1-1 | TRBV12-3/TRBV12-4 | TRBD1 | many | 15 | TGTGCCAGCAGTTTAGTCAGGGGGCCGGACACTGAAGCTTTCTTT | CASSLVRGPDTEAFF
TRBJ2-7 | TRBV20-1 | - | many | 15 | TGCAGTGCTAGAGATCCCCAGGGAGCCTCCTACGAGCAGTACTTC | CSARDPQGASYEQYF
TRBJ1-2 | TRBV2 | - | few | 12 | TGTGCCAGCAGTGGAAGGGTCTACGGCTACACCTTC | CASSGRVYGYTF
TRBJ2-3 | TRBV20-1 | - | many | 13 | TGCAGTGCTAGACGGCACCTGGCAGATACGCAGTATTTT | CSARRHLADTQYF
TRBJ2-2 | TRBV20-1 | TRBD2 | few | 18 | TGCAGTGCTAGAGACCGTCGACTAGCGGGAGCCCCGGCCGGGGAGCTGTTTTTT | CSARDRRLAGAPAGELFF
TRBJ2-5 | TRBV10-3 | - | many | 13 | TGTGCCATCAGTAAGAACCCCCAAGAGACCCAGTACTTC | CAISKNPQETQYF
TRBJ2-1 | TRBV20-1 | - | few | 14 | TGCAGTGCTAGTTTAGGCGGAGTCTACAATGAGCAGTTCTTC | CSASLGGVYNEQFF
TRBJ2-1 | TRBV9 | TRBD2 | few | 16 | TGTGCCAGCAGCGCCCCCGGGACTAGGGGCTACAATGAGCAGTTCTTC | CASSAPGTRGYNEQFF
TRBJ2-7 | TRBV6-1 | - | many | 15 | TGTGCCAGCTCCCGGCGTTCGACAGCCCTCTACGAGCAGTACTTC | CASSRRSTALYEQYF
TRBJ2-3 | TRBV9 | TRBD1 | few | 15 | TGTGCCAGCAGCGTAGTCGGACAGGGCCCGGATACGCAGTATTTT | CASSVVGQGPDTQYF
TRBJ1-2 | TRBV18 | - | many | 15 | TGTGCCAGCTCAGCTGAAACAGGAACTAACTATGGCTACACCTTC | CASSAETGTNYGYTF
TRBJ1-2 | TRBV3-1 | - | - | 15 | TGTGCCAGCAGCCCGATGACGGCAGTCCTCTATGGCTACACCTTC | CASSPMTAVLYGYTF
TRBJ2-4 | TRBV28 | TRBD1 | many | 14 | TGTGCCAGCAGTCCCTGGACAGGGGAGGGCATTCAGTACTTC | CASSPWTGEGIQYF
TRBJ2-2 | TRBV7-3 | - | - | 11 | TGTGCCAGCGGAAGCACCGGGGAGCTGTTTTTT | CASGSTGELFF
TRBJ2-5 | TRBV20-1 | TRBD2 | - | 14 | TGCAGTGCTATACTGACTAGCGGGAGTGAGACCCAGTACTTC | CSAILTSGSETQYF
TRBJ1-2 | TRBV10-3 | TRBD1 | - | 13 | TGTGCCATCAGCTTACAGGGGGCAGAAGGCTACACCTTC | CAISLQGAEGYTF
TRBJ2-1 | TRBV7-3 | TRBD2 | few | 15 | TGTGCCAGCAGCTCCCCCGGGACTAGCCACAATGAGCAGTTCTTC | CASSSPGTSHNEQFF
TRBJ2-3 | TRBV19 | TRBD1 | - | 16 | TGTGCCAGTAGTGCTTTGACAGGGGTTGGCACAGATACGCAGTATTTT | CASSALTGVGTDTQYF
TRBJ2-7 | TRBV27 | TRBD2 | few | 16 | TGTGCCAGCGGGACTAGCGGGGGATCTGGAACCTACGAGCAGTACTTC | CASGTSGGSGTYEQYF
TRBJ2-2 | TRBV5-1 | - | many | 13 | TGCGCCAGCAGCCTTACCTCCGGCGGGGAGCTGTTTTTT | CASSLTSGGELFF
TRBJ2-7 | TRBV28 | TRBD2 | - | 14 | TGTGCCAGCAGTTTACTCCAGCGGGAGTTCGAGCAGTACTTC | CASSLLQREFEQYF
TRBJ2-3 | TRBV27 | TRBD1 | - | 16 | TGTGCCAGCGGAGTTTTTGGACAGGGCGGCGCAGATACGCAGTATTTT | CASGVFGQGGADTQYF
TRBJ2-1 | TRBV6-5 | TRBD2 | - | 17 | TGTGCCAGCAGTTTCGTCACTCAGCGGGATCACTACAATGAGCAGTTCTTC | CASSFVTQRDHYNEQFF
TRBJ2-1 | TRBV30 | - | many | 13 | TGTGCCTGGATGCGGAGGGCCCACAATGAGCAGTTCTTC | CAWMRRAHNEQFF
TRBJ1-6 | TRBV18 | - | many | 15 | TGTGCCAGCTCACCACGCGACGGAAAAAATTCACCCCTCCACTTT | CASSPRDGKNSPLHF
TRBJ2-2 | TRBV20-1 | TRBD1 | - | 12 | TGCAGTGCAACGACAGGGGCCGGGGAGCTGTTTTTT | CSATTGAGELFF
TRBJ2-1 | TRBV28 | - | many | 18 | TGTGCCAGCAGACACCCTTCATGGGGGAGGAGGCCCTACAATGAGCAGTTCTTC | CASRHPSWGRRPYNEQFF
TRBJ2-6 | TRBV18 | - | - | 15 | TGTGCCAGCTCACCACGATTCTCTGGGGCCAACGTCCTGACTTTC | CASSPRFSGANVLTF
TRBJ2-5 | TRBV27 | TRBD2 | few | 18 | TGTGCCAGCAGTCCGCTACTTGATAGCGGGAGGGCCGAAGAGACCCAGTACTTC | CASSPLLDSGRAEETQYF